Below, 27 T cell receptor beta chains from the same sample are listed, as sequenced in a study of cytomegalovirus exposure and HLA in healthy donors (dated 2017 in TCRdb). Preparation of the library involved the immunoSEQ multiplex PCR assay. The multiplex PCR relied on a mix of 60 forward primers for TCR Vbeta segments and 13 reverse primers for TCR Jbeta segments. TCRdb stores this immuneACCESS table with in-frame sequences only. Part of the clones is absent; in the studies checked, under half of the shortfall reflects unresolved V genes, and no reason is known for the rest. The table of this sample itemizes about 140,000 clones. The ten most abundant clones make up 2.7% of the sample. The sequenced sample consisted of PBMCs. The receptors derive from a man aged 40-55 years in good health and CMV-seronegative.

The genes are TRBV9 and TRBJ2-7; 9 bases match TRBD1. The length of the CDR3 is 15 residues. CDR1 SGDLS and CDR2 YYNGEE come from the germline V gene. With V trimmed by 2 bases and J by 4 bases, 7 bases remained unmatched. The CDR3 nucleotides are TGTGCCAGCAGCGTTGGAGGGACAGGGTTATACGAGCAGTACTTC. Encoded protein: CASSVGGTGLYEQYF.

This rearrangement joins TRBV7-9 to TRBJ2-7; 8 nucleotides agree with TRBD2. Trimming cost V 5 bases and J 0 bases; bases outside gene matches: 9. CDR1 is SEHNR and CDR2 is FQNEAQ in the germline V gene (reference sequence). The CDR3 sequence is 16 residues long. DNA for the CDR3: TGTGCCAGCAGCCCAGTAGCGGGGTTTGGCTCCTACGAGCAGTACTTC. Encoded protein: CASSPVAGFGSYEQYF.

V and J are TRBV7-3 and TRBJ1-1; D perhaps matches TRBD1 (5 bases). With 3 bases removed from V and 4 bases from J, the gap between germline ends came to 12 bases. The germline V gene encodes CDR1 SGHTA and CDR2 FQGTGA. This CDR3 comprises 14 residues. CDR3 in amino acids: CASSLGGKSTEAFF. DNA for the CDR3: TGTGCCAGCAGCTTGGGGGGGAAGAGCACTGAAGCTTTCTTT.

The rearrangement joins TRBV29-1 to TRBJ1-1; D perhaps matches TRBD1 (6 bases). The CDR3 consists of 13 residues. The V and J ends lost 6 bases and 2 bases respectively, with 13 bases between them. Germline V gene lookup returns CDR1 SQVTM and CDR2 ANQGSEA. In DNA form, the CDR3 reads TGCAGCGTCGCTGACAGGCACAACACTGAAGCTTTCTTT. Residues: CSVADRHNTEAFF.

V usage is TRBV11-2 and J usage is TRBJ1-4, with a weak D call TRBD1 (5 bases). Trimming removed 1 base at V and 0 bases at J, with 12 bases between. Germline V gene lookup returns CDR1 SGHAT and CDR2 FQNNGV. The CDR3 runs 17 residues. In DNA, the CDR3 is TGTGCCAGCAGCTTAGTCGGTTCGGGGGCAACTAATGAAAAACTGTTTTTT. As protein: CASSLVGSGATNEKLFF.

CDR3 nucleotide sequence: TGTGCCAGCAGCGAGGACAGGGGGCCTGGTGGCTACACCTTC. This gives the protein CASSEDRGPGGYTF. V usage is TRBV9 and J usage is TRBJ1-2; 11 nucleotides align to TRBD1. Trimming at V came to 3 bases and at J to 7 bases, leaving 5 bases not matched to a gene. The length of the CDR3 is 14 residues. Germline CDR1 reads SGDLS; CDR2 reads YYNGEE.

The V call is TRBV10-2, the J call TRBJ1-2; D might be TRBD1 (6 bases). CDR1 is WSHSY and CDR2 is SAAADI in the germline V gene. V was cut by 2 bases and J by 7 bases, with 14 bases left in between. There are 14 residues in the CDR3. CDR3 DNA: TGCGCCAGCAGTGAGGCGACAGGTGATGGTGGCTACACCTTC. This encodes CASSEATGDGGYTF.

The V gene is TRBV7-2, the J gene TRBJ1-5; no reliable D call. Germline assignment: CDR1 SGHTA and CDR2 FQGNSA. The V and J ends lost 3 bases and 3 bases respectively, with 9 bases between them. The CDR3 totals 14 residues. In DNA, the CDR3 is TGTGCCAGCAGCTTTGGGAGTTACAATCAGCCCCAGCATTTT. Translated, it gives CASSFGSYNQPQHF.

The chain links TRBV18 to TRBJ2-4, with a tentative D call TRBD1 (5 bases). Trimming took off 1 base at V and 5 bases at J, with 12 bases between the two ends. In germline, CDR1 is KGHSH, CDR2 LQKENI. The length of the CDR3 is 15 residues. As DNA, the CDR3 is TGTGCCAGCTCACCACTTCCCCAGGGCCAAAACATTCAGTACTTC. Protein product: CASSPLPQGQNIQYF.

This sequence joins TRBV11-1 and TRBJ2-5; 12 nucleotides line up with TRBD1. The J segment lost 3 bases and the V segment lost 4 bases, leaving 6 bases of the junction unmatched. Germline V gives CDR1 SGHAT, CDR2 FQDESV (reference sequence). There are 16 residues in the CDR3. The CDR3 loop reads CASSSEGTGGKETQYF. CDR3 nucleotides: TGTGCCAGCAGCTCTGAAGGGACAGGGGGCAAAGAGACCCAGTACTTC.

V gene TRBV7-9 combines with J gene TRBJ2-5; TRBD2 matches 7 bases. Judging by the DNA end, TRBJ2-7 fits better; the J call may be wrong. The CDR3 consists of 15 residues. CDR1 is SEHNR and CDR2 is FQNEAQ in the germline V gene (reference sequence). CDR3 sequence reads: CASSLTSSFPYEQYF. Here the CDR3 DNA reads TGTGCCAGCAGCCTGACTAGCTCGTTCCCCTACGAGCAGTACTTC.

Concerning this clone: Other nucleotide sequences in the sample specify the same CDR3. The chain links TRBV2 to TRBJ2-3; 7 bases align to TRBD2. Germline-derived CDR1 and CDR2 are SNHLY and FYNNEI. This CDR3 is built from 13 residues. The trim removed 5 bases at V and 6 bases at J, leaving 5 bases unmatched. CDR3 in amino acids: CASSPDGRDTQYF. CDR3 DNA: TGTGCCAGCAGTCCAGACGGGAGGGATACGCAGTATTTT.

The chain uses TRBV5-8 and TRBJ1-4; 8 bases align to TRBD1. V was clipped by 2 bases and J by 5 bases; unmatched bases: 5. The CDR3 consists of 15 residues. Germline values: CDR1 SGHTS, CDR2 YDEGEE. CDR3 sequence: CASSFSGQENEKLFF. The CDR3 DNA sequence: TGTGCCAGCAGCTTCTCGGGACAGGAAAATGAAAAACTGTTTTTT. Complete variable domain (other parts from reference TRBV5-8 and TRBJ1-4): EAGVTQSPTHLIKTRGQQATLRCSPISGHTSVYWYQQALGLGLQFLLWYDEGEERNRGNFPPRFSGRQFPNYSSELNVNALELEDSALYLCASSFSGQENEKLFFGSGTQLSVL.

The chain employs TRBV5-4 and TRBJ2-1, with TRBD2 matching 8 bases. V gave up 4 bases and J gave up 0 bases; unmatched junction bases: 9. Germline CDR1 reads SGHNT; CDR2 reads YYREEE (reference sequence). The CDR3 is 17 amino acids. CDR3 sequence: CASSRGRGASSYNEQFF. The CDR3 coding sequence is TGTGCCAGCAGCCGCGGGCGGGGGGCTAGCTCCTACAATGAGCAGTTCTTC.

The rearrangement uses TRBV5-1 and TRBJ1-2; TRBD1 aligns across 10 bases. CDR1 and CDR2 from the germline V gene are SGHRS and YFSETQ. With 4 bases clipped from V and 3 bases from J, the junction kept 0 bases outside the gene matches. The CDR3 sequence is 13 residues long. Here the CDR3 DNA reads TGCGCCAGCAGCGGGACAGGGGACTATGGCTACACCTTC. As protein: CASSGTGDYGYTF.

This chain uses TRBV7-2 with TRBJ2-7; 8 nucleotides align to TRBD1. CDR3 size: 15 residues. Looked up from germline, CDR1 is SGHTA and CDR2 is FQGNSA. V was clipped by 6 bases and J by 3 bases; unmatched bases: 10. CDR3 coding DNA: TGTGCCAGCAGTCGTGATGGGACAGGTTTCTACGAGCAGTACTTC. This codes for CASSRDGTGFYEQYF.

The gene calls are TRBV7-2 and TRBJ1-4; 10 bases match TRBD1. CDR3 length: 14 residues. V was pared by 7 bases and J by 6 bases, with 5 bases of the junction left unmatched. Germline-derived CDR1 and CDR2 are SGHTA and FQGNSA. The CDR3, as DNA: TGTGCCAGCACCCAGACAGGGGGCGATGAAAAACTGTTTTTT. Translation gives CASTQTGGDEKLFF.

Of note for this clone: Other nucleotide sequences in the sample specify the same CDR3. The chain joins TRBV2 to TRBJ2-7, with 7 bases matching TRBD1. Germline V CDR1 and CDR2: SNHLY, FYNNEI. The CDR3 loop spans 12 amino acids. Unmatched junction bases numbered 0, after V lost 4 bases and J lost 3 bases. This CDR3 is CASSGQGYEQYF. The CDR3 region has the DNA TGTGCCAGCAGTGGACAGGGCTACGAGCAGTACTTC.

V and J are TRBV11-3 and TRBJ2-1; D may be TRBD2 (6 bases). The CDR3 consists of 15 residues. V lost 5 bases to trimming and J lost 3 bases, with 14 bases between them. Looked up from germline, CDR1 is SGHNT and CDR2 is YENEEA. The CDR3 DNA reads as TGTGCCAGCAGCGCGGGACGGGTTGGCTACAATGAGCAGTTCTTC. Translating gives CASSAGRVGYNEQFF. The whole variable domain, filled in from reference TRBV11-3 and TRBJ2-1, reads EAGVVQSPRYKIIEKKQPVAFWCNPISGHNTLYWYLQNLGQGPELLIRYENEEAVDDSQLPKDRFSAERLKGVDSTLKIQPAELGDSAVYLCASSAGRVGYNEQFFGPGTRLTVL.

The V and J genes are TRBV27 and TRBJ1-2; D possibly corresponds to TRBD1 (5 bases). The CDR3 totals 14 residues. CDR1 MNHEY and CDR2 SMNVEV come from the germline V gene (reference sequence). V was cut by 6 bases and J by 10 bases, with 21 bases left in between. DNA for the CDR3: TGTGCCAGCAGCCCAAGGGGAGGGAATCCCTCCTACACCTTC. This codes for CASSPRGGNPSYTF.

The chain couples TRBV10-3 to TRBJ1-5, with a tentative D call TRBD1 (5 bases). From germline, CDR1 is ENHRY and CDR2 SYGVKD. The CDR3 runs 16 residues. Trimming stripped 0 bases from V and 6 bases from J, with 15 bases between. The CDR3 spells CAISESMGRAIQPQHF. The CDR3 nucleotides read TGTGCCATCAGTGAGTCGATGGGGCGAGCAATTCAGCCCCAGCATTTT.

The gene calls are TRBV18 and TRBJ1-1; 7 positions match TRBD1. The CDR3 spans 14 residues. V was pared by 0 bases and J by 7 bases, with 5 bases of the junction left unmatched. Germline-derived CDR1 and CDR2 are KGHSH and LQKENI. CDR3 in amino acids: CASSPPTGRDEAFF. DNA of the CDR3: TGTGCCAGCTCACCACCGACAGGGCGGGATGAAGCTTTCTTT.

The chain is built from TRBV29-1 and TRBJ1-2; TRBD1 aligns across 8 bases. The J segment lost 6 bases and the V segment lost 1 base, leaving 1 base of the junction unmatched. The germline CDR1 and CDR2 sequences are SQVTM and ANQGSEA. The CDR3 runs to 12 residues. This chain's CDR3 is CSVEGTGHGYTF. CDR3 nucleotides: TGCAGCGTTGAAGGGACAGGGCATGGCTACACCTTC. The entire variable domain, with the rest obtained from reference TRBV29-1 and TRBJ1-2, is as follows: SAVISQKPSRDICQRGTSLTIQCQVDSQVTMMFWYRQQPGQSLTLIATANQGSEATYESGFVIDKFPISRPNLTFSTLTVSNMSPEDSSIYLCSVEGTGHGYTFGSGTRLTVV.

V usage is TRBV18 and J usage is TRBJ1-1; TRBD1 agrees at 9 bases. V trimming: 6 bases; J trimming: 5 bases; junction bases outside the gene matches: 13. CDR3 length: 16 residues. Germline V CDR1 and CDR2: KGHSH, LQKENI. CDR3 protein: CASSLDRGHRRTEAFF. DNA for the CDR3: TGTGCCAGCTCTCTGGACAGGGGCCACAGACGGACTGAAGCTTTCTTT.

The chain combines TRBV9 with TRBJ1-1; 7 bases are a match to TRBD1. This CDR3 comprises 14 residues. Germline V gives CDR1 SGDLS, CDR2 YYNGEE. V lost 3 bases, J lost 4 bases, and 6 bases stayed unmatched. The CDR3: CASSAEGASTEAFF. As DNA, the CDR3 is TGTGCCAGCAGCGCCGAGGGGGCGAGCACTGAAGCTTTCTTT.

This chain joins TRBV5-5 and TRBJ2-1; a possible D gene is TRBD2 (6 bases). Per germline, CDR1 SGHKS and CDR2 YYEKEE (reference sequence). V was trimmed by 2 bases and J by 5 bases, leaving 17 bases between them. The CDR3 loop spans 16 amino acids. The CDR3 is CASSFGTHPGDNEQFF. The CDR3 bases are TGTGCCAGCAGCTTTGGGACTCACCCTGGGGACAATGAGCAGTTCTTC.

The chain joins TRBV7-9 to TRBJ2-1; 11 bases match TRBD2. The length of the CDR3 is 15 residues. Germline V gives CDR1 SEHNR, CDR2 FQNEAQ (reference sequence). Trimming at V came to 1 base and at J to 6 bases, leaving 2 bases not matched to a gene. The CDR3 DNA reads as TGTGCCAGCAGCTTAGTGGGACTAGCGGTCAATGAGCAGTTCTTC. This codes for CASSLVGLAVNEQFF.